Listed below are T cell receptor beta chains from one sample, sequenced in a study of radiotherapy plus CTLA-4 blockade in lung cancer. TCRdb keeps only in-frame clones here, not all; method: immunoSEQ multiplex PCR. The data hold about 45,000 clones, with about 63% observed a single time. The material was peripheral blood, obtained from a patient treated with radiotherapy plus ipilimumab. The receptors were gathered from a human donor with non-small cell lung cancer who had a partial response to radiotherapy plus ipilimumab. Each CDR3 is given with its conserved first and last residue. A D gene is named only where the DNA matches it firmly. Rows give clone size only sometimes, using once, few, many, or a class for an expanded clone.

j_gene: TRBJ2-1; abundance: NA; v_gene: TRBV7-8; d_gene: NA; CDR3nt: TGTGCCAGCAGCTTAGAGGGAGCCTACAATGAGCAGTTCTTC; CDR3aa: CASSLEGAYNEQFF
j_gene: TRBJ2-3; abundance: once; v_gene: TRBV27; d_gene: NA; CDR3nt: TGTGCCAGCAGTTTATCCCCGACAGGCGCGGGCACAGATACGCAGTATTTT; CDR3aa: CASSLSPTGAGTDTQYF
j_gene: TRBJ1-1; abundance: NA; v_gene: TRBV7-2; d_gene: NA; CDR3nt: TGTGCCATCTCCCCGAGGAGCACTGAAGCTTTCTTT; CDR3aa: CAISPRSTEAFF
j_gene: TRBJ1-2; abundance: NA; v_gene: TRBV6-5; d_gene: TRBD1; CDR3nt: TGTGCCAGCAGTGCGACAGGGAGGGGCTACACCTTC; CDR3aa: CASSATGRGYTF
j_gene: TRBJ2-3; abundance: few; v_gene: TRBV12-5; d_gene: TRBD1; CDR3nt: TGTGCTAGTGGGGGTCCGACAGGGTATGGCTCGGATACGCAGTATTTT; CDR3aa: CASGGPTGYGSDTQYF
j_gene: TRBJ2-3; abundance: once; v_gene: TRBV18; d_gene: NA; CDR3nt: TGTGCCAGCTCACCGAGGTTCGGCCCAGATACGCAGTATTTT; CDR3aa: CASSPRFGPDTQYF
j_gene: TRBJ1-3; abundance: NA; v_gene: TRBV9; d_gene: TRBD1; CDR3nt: TGTGCCAGCAGCGTAGCCCCGGTACAGGGGGGGCAGAAGGGAAACACCATATATTTT; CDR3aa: CASSVAPVQGGQKGNTIYF
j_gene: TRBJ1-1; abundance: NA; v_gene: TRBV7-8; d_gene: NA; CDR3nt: TGTGCCAGCAGCGAGCGAGAGGGGAACACTGAAGCTTTCTTT; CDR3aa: CASSEREGNTEAFF
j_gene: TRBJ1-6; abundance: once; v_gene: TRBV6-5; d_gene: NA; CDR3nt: TGTGCCAGCAGTTACTCGATATTGAACAGTTCACCCCTCCACTTT; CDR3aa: CASSYSILNSSPLHF
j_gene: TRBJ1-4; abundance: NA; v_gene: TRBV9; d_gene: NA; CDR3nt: TGTGCCAGCAGCAAAGGGGCAGGGCCTAATGAAAAACTGTTTTTT; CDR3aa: CASSKGAGPNEKLFF
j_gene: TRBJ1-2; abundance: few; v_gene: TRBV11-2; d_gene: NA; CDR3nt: TGTGCCAGCAGCTTAGGGGCAGAGAAGCACTATGGCTACACCTTC; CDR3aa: CASSLGAEKHYGYTF
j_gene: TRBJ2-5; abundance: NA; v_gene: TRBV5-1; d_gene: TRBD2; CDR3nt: TGCGCCAGCAGCTCTGGCGCGGGGGGTTGGGGAGAGACCCAGTACTTC; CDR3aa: CASSSGAGGWGETQYF
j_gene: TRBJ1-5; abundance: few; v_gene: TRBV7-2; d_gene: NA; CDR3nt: TGTGCCAGCAGCTTAAAGGCACTGGGCGAGAATCAGCCCCAGCATTTT; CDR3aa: CASSLKALGENQPQHF
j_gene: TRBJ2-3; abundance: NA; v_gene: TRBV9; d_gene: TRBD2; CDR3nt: TGTGCCAGCAGCGTAGCAGCGGGGGGGTTCACAGATACGCAGTATTTT; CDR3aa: CASSVAAGGFTDTQYF
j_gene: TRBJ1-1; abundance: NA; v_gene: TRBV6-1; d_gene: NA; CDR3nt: TGTGCCAGCAGCGGTCGATTGGCAGGGGACACTGAAGCTTTCTTT; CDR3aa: CASSGRLAGDTEAFF
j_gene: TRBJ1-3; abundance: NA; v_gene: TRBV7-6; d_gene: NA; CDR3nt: TGTGCCAGCAGCTTAAGGGCAGGAGGTCTTGCCTCTGGAAACACCATATATTTT; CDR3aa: CASSLRAGGLASGNTIYF
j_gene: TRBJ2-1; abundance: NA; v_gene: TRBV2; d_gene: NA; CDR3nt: TGTGCCAGCAGTGATAACGGTTACAATGAGCAGTTCTTC; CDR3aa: CASSDNGYNEQFF
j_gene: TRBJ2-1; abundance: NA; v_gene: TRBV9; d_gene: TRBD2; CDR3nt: TGTGCCAGCAGCGTATCGGGCAGCGGGGGGGGGAATGAGCAGTTCTTC; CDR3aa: CASSVSGSGGGNEQFF
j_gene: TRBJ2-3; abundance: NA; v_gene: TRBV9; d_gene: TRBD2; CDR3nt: TGTGCCAGCAGCGTAGGAGGCGGGGGGGGGCGCTTCACAGATACGCAGTATTTT; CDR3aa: CASSVGGGGGRFTDTQYF
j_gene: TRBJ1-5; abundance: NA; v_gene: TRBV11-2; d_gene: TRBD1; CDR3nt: TGTGCCAGCAAGGGACAGGGAGATCAGCCCCAGCATTTT; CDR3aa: CASKGQGDQPQHF
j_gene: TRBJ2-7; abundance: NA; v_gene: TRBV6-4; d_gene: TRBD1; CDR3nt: TGTGCCAGCAGTCGGGACAGGCTCTCCTACGAGCAGTACTTC; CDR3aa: CASSRDRLSYEQYF
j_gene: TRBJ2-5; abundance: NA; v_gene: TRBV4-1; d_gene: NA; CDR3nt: TGCGCCAGCAGCCAGGTCACCGGGACTCTGGAGACCCAGTACTTC; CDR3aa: CASSQVTGTLETQYF
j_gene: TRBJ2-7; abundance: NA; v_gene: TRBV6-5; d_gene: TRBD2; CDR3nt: TGTGCCAGCAGTTACCACGGGGGAGGGTCCTACGAGCAGTACTTC; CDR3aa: CASSYHGGGSYEQYF
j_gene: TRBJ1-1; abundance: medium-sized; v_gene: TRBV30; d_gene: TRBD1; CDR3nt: TGTGCCTGGGAGAAGGACAGGCGGGCTGAAGCTTTCTTT; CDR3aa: CAWEKDRRAEAFF